This is a list of T cell receptor beta chains from one sample in a study of CD8+CD57+ T cells in acquired aplastic anemia. From the reads, TCRdb called clonotypes with MiXCR, one entry per CDR3 protein. The data show under 150,000 distinct CDR3 sequences, almost 40% seen once. Sequences were obtained from sorted CD4+, CD8+, or CD8+CD57+ T cells (not recorded which) from PBMCs. The receptors originated from a human donor with aplastic anemia. CDR3s leave out the opening cysteine and the closing phenylalanine or tryptophan. Fields, in order: J gene, V gene, CDR3 protein.

J: TRBJ2-7; V: TRBV20-1; CDR3: SARGGGFSYEQY
J: TRBJ1-1; V: TRBV18; CDR3: ASSPNWGNTEAF
J: TRBJ1-2; V: TRBV7-8; CDR3: ASSPSPRQGRGGYT
J: TRBJ1-5; V: TRBV5-7; CDR3: ASSLAGGGGLPQH
J: TRBJ1-2; V: TRBV6-5; CDR3: ASSYSGGRDHGYT
J: TRBJ2-1; V: TRBV19; CDR3: ASTGTAYGEQF
J: TRBJ1-3; V: TRBV20-1; CDR3: SASATVSGNTIY
J: TRBJ2-1; V: TRBV9; CDR3: ASSPPFLAGAANEQF
J: TRBJ2-5; V: TRBV12-3/TRBV12-4; CDR3: ASTPGGRTGGETQY
J: TRBJ1-6; V: TRBV7-2; CDR3: ASSLRGQDNPPLH
J: TRBJ1-3; V: TRBV29-1; CDR3: SVDPPTGPGNTIY
J: TRBJ1-4; V: TRBV6-1; CDR3: ASSRTATNEELF
J: TRBJ2-2; V: TRBV15; CDR3: AIEKTLGNTGELF
J: TRBJ1-4; V: TRBV2; CDR3: ASSGQGVEKLF
J: TRBJ1-6; V: TRBV9; CDR3: ASSAGNSPLH
J: TRBJ1-5; V: TRBV15; CDR3: ATSRSRGDGQPQH
J: TRBJ1-1; V: TRBV5-4; CDR3: ASSMDMGNTEAF
J: TRBJ2-3; V: TRBV5-8; CDR3: ASSLRMRTDTQY
J: TRBJ1-3; V: TRBV19; CDR3: ASTAGSTIY
J: TRBJ2-1; V: TRBV7-2; CDR3: ASSLSRDRSYNEQF
J: TRBJ2-7; V: TRBV10-3; CDR3: AISGTTYEQY
J: TRBJ2-3; V: TRBV19; CDR3: ASSPTSGVTDTQY
J: TRBJ1-2; V: TRBV15; CDR3: ATSREYSGLNYGYT
J: TRBJ2-7; V: TRBV19; CDR3: ASTRGD
J: TRBJ1-5; V: TRBV4-2; CDR3: ASSQEAGGSNQPQH
J: TRBJ1-3; V: TRBV2; CDR3: ASSEASGDSGNTIY
J: TRBJ2-3; V: TRBV5-5; CDR3: ASSYDRRTDTQY
J: TRBJ1-5; V: TRBV2; CDR3: ASSGNGNQPQH
J: TRBJ2-3; V: TRBV29-1; CDR3: SVLRGTTDTQY
J: TRBJ2-7; V: TRBV7-2; CDR3: ASSLDQYYEQY
J: TRBJ2-3; V: TRBV13; CDR3: ASSDTSRANTDTQY
J: TRBJ2-7; V: TRBV2; CDR3: ASRAAGLANYEQY
J: TRBJ1-2; V: TRBV20-1; CDR3: SARLERDARINYGYT
J: TRBJ2-1; V: TRBV24-1; CDR3: ATSDSMKFNEQF
J: TRBJ1-3; V: TRBV2; CDR3: ASNIGGQGNTIY
J: TRBJ2-1; V: TRBV6-2/TRBV6-3; CDR3: ASSYTDRDNEQF
J: TRBJ1-1; V: TRBV20-1; CDR3: SASTLGTEAF
J: TRBJ2-1; V: TRBV2; CDR3: ASSKGLGVVDEQF
J: TRBJ2-2; V: TRBV5-6; CDR3: ASSFRANTGELF
J: TRBJ2-5; V: TRBV4-1; CDR3: ASSQTRTIQETQY
J: TRBJ1-2; V: TRBV15; CDR3: ATSRVVGTYGYT
J: TRBJ2-1; V: TRBV6-5; CDR3: ASRIERGGPYEQF